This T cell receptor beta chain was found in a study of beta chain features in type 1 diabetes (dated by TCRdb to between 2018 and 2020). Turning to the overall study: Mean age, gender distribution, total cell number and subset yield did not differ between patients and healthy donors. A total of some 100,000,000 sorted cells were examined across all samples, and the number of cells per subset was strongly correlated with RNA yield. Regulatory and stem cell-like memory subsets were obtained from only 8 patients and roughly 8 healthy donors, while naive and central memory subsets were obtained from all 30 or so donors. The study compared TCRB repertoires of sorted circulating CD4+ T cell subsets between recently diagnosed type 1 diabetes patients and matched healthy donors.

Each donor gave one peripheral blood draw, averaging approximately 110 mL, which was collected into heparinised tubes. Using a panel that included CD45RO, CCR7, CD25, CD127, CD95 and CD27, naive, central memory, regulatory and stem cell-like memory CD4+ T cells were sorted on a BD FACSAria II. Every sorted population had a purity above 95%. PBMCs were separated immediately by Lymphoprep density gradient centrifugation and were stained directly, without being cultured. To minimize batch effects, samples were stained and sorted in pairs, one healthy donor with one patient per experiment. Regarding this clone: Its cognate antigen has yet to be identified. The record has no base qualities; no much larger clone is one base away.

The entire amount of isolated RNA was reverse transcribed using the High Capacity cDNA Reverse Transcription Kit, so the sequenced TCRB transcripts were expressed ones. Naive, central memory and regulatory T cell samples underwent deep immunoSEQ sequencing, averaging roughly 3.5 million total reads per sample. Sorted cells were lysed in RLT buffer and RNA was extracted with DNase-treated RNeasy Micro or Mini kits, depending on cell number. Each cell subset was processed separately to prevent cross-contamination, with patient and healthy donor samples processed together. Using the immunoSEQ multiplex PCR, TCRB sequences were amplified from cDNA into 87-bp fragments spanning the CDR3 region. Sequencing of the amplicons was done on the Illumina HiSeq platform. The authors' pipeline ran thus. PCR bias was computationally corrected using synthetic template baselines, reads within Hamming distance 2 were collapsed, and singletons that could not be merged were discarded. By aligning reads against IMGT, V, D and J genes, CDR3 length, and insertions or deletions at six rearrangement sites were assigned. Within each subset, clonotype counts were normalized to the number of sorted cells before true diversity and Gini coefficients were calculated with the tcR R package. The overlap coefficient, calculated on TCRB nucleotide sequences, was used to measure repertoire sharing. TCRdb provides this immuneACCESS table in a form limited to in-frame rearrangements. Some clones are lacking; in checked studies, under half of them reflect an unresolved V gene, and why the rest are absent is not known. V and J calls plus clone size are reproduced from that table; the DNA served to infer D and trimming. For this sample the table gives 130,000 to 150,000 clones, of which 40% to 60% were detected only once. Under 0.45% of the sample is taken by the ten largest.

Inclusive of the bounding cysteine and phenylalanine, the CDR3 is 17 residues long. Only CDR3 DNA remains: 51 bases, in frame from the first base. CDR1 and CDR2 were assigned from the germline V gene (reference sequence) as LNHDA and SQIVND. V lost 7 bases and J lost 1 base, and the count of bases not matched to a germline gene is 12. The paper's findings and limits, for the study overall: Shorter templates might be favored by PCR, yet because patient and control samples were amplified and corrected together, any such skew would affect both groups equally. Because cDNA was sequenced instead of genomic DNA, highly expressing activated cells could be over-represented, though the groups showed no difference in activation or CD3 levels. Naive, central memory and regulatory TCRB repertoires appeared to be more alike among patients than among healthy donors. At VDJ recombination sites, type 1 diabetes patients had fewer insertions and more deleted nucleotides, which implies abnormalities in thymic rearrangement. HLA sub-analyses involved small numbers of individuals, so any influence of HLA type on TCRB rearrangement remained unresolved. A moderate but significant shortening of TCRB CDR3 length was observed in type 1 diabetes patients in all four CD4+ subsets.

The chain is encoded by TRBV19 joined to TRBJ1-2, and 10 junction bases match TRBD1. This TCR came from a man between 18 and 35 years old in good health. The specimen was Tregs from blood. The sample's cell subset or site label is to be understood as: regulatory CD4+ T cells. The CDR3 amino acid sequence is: CASTLYGTGVDNYGYTF. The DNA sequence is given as TGTGCCAGTACCTTATACGGGACAGGGGTTGATAACTATGGCTACACCTTC. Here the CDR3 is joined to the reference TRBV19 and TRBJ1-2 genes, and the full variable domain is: DGGITQSPKYLFRKEGQNVTLSCEQNLNHDAMYWYRQDPGQGLRLIYYSQIVNDFQKGDIAEGYSVSREKKESFPLTVTSAQKNPTAFYLCASTLYGTGVDNYGYTFGSGTRLTVV.